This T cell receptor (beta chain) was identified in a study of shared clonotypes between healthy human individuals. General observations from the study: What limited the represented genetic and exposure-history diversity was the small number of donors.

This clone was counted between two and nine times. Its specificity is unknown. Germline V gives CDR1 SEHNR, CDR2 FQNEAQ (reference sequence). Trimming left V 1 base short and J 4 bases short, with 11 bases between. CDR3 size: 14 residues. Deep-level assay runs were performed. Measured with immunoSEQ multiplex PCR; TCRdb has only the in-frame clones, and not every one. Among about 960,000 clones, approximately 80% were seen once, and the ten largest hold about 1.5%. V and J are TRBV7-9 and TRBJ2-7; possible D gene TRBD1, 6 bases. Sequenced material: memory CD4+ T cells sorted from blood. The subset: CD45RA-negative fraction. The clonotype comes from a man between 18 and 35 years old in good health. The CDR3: CASSLEGVRYEQYF. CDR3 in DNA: TGTGCCAGCAGCTTAGAGGGGGTCAGGTACGAGCAGTACTTC.